This TCR beta chain was obtained from a study of blood T cell repertoires in COVID-19. Study background: Spain, Italy and the United States supplied samples that represented acute and convalescent COVID-19.

V dropped 5 bases and J dropped 5; count of bases not matched to a gene: 5. The CDR3 runs 13 residues. Individuals aged 18 to 89 years were recruited from about two dozen US areas. Grouping used clinical history reported by participants in a survey and questionnaire. Sequencing used immunoSEQ multiplex PCR; TCRdb keeps in-frame clones, though not all of them. The table shows about 210,000 clones, with 65% to 90% occurring only once. This receptor was obtained from a woman in her fifties or sixties with acute COVID-19. V usage is TRBV12-3 or TRBV12-4 and J usage is TRBJ2-5; 7 bases map to TRBD2. The sequenced material came from PBMCs or T cells enriched from blood (not recorded which). The CDR3 region is CASSRGEGETQYF. The CDR3 bases are TGTGCCAGCAGTCGCGGGGAGGGGGAGACCCAGTACTTC.